These 22 T cell receptor beta chains came from one sample sequenced in a study of blood T cell repertoires in COVID-19. The repertoire was sequenced with immunoSEQ multiplex PCR; TCRdb's copy has only in-frame clones and lacks some. The table lists about 200,000 clones, roughly nine tenths of them singletons. The sample consisted of peripheral blood. The receptors shown here come from a woman between 45 and 60 years old with acute or convalescent COVID-19.

This clone was counted only a few times. V and J are TRBV27 and TRBJ1-2; possible D gene TRBD1, 6 bases. The CDR3 contains 16 residues. Germline CDR1 MNHEY, CDR2 SMNVEV (reference sequence). Trimming took off 3 bases at V and 2 bases at J, with 16 bases between the two ends. The CDR3, as DNA: TGTGCCAGCAGTTTGTCGGTTTGGGGGCCGAACTATGGCTACACCTTC. Its translation is CASSLSVWGPNYGYTF.

V usage is TRBV3-1 (or the pseudogene TRBV3-2) and J usage is TRBJ1-1; weak D call: TRBD1 (6 bases). The CDR3 is made up of 12 amino acids. CDR1 LGHDT and CDR2 YNNKEL come from the germline V gene (reference sequence). V shed 0 bases and J shed 9 bases, with 8 bases lying between them. The CDR3 DNA follows: TGTGCCAGCAGCCAAGAACGGGACAAAGCTTTCTTT. Translated: CASSQERDKAFF.

J is TRBJ2-2 and V is TRBV2; 7 bases match TRBD2. The CDR3 is made up of 15 amino acids. Germline V gives CDR1 SNHLY, CDR2 FYNNEI. Unmatched junction bases numbered 8, after V lost 2 bases and J lost 8 bases. The CDR3 region is CASSENFGGSGELFF. The CDR3 region has the DNA TGTGCCAGCAGTGAAAATTTCGGGGGGTCGGGGGAGCTGTTTTTT.

This chain links TRBV5-1 with TRBJ2-1, with 7 bases matching TRBD1. The CDR3 sequence is 15 residues long. CDR1 SGHRS and CDR2 YFSETQ come from the germline V gene. Trimming removed 0 bases from V and 8 bases from J; junction bases left unmatched: 8. CDR3 sequence (DNA): TGCGCCAGCAGCTTGGTGACAGGGATCGAGTATGAGCAGTTCTTC. Translation: CASSLVTGIEYEQFF. The variable domain in full, completed from reference TRBV5-1 and TRBJ2-1, reads KAGVTQTPRYLIKTRGQQVTLSCSPISGHRSVSWYQQTPGQGLQFLFEYFSETQRNKGNFPGRFSGRQFSNSRSEMNVSTLELGDSALYLCASSLVTGIEYEQFFGPGTRLTVL.

The rearrangement uses TRBV30 and TRBJ1-2; 11 bases align to TRBD1. CDR1 is GTSNPN and CDR2 is SVGIG in the germline V gene (reference sequence). V shed 4 bases and J 3 bases; nucleotides not matched to a gene: 7. CDR3 length equals 15 residues. CDR3 sequence (DNA): TGTGCCTGGACTAGCGGGGGACAGGGGGACTATGGCTACACCTTC. Protein: CAWTSGGQGDYGYTF.

The V call is TRBV29-1, the J call TRBJ2-3, with 8 nucleotides matching TRBD2. There are 13 residues in the CDR3. Germline V gene sequence: CDR1 SQVTM, CDR2 ANQGSEA. V was clipped by 5 bases and J by 3 bases; unmatched bases: 4. In DNA, the CDR3 is TGCAGCGTTTCGGGAGGGACGACAGATACGCAGTATTTT. This translates into CSVSGGTTDTQYF.

This clone was observed once. The genes are TRBV27 and TRBJ2-7, with 10 positions matching TRBD1. The CDR3 is made up of 14 amino acids. V gave up 5 bases and J gave up 2 bases; unmatched junction bases: 3. Germline V lookup: CDR1 MNHEY, CDR2 SMNVEV (reference sequence). CDR3 amino acids: CASSPGQGTYEQYF. CDR3 nucleotides: TGTGCCAGCAGTCCGGGACAGGGGACCTACGAGCAGTACTTC.

The rearrangement uses TRBV5-4 and TRBJ1-1, with 7 bases fitting TRBD1. After removal of 3 bases from V and 14 bases from J, the junction contained 10 bases not matched to a gene. Germline loops: CDR1 SGHNT, CDR2 YYREEE (reference sequence). This CDR3 spans 12 amino acids. The CDR3 coding sequence is TGTGCCAGCAGCTCAGGTCGACAGGGAACCTTCTTT. Amino acid sequence: CASSSGRQGTFF. Complete variable domain (other parts from reference TRBV5-4 and TRBJ1-1): ETGVTQSPTHLIKTRGQQVTLRCSSQSGHNTVSWYQQALGQGPQFIFQYYREEENGRGNFPPRFSGLQFPNYSSELNVNALELDDSALYLCASSSGRQGTFFGQGTRLTVV.

This chain links TRBV3-1 (or the pseudogene TRBV3-2) with TRBJ2-7; 14 bases are a match to TRBD2. The CDR3 sequence is 15 residues long. CDR1 is LGHDT and CDR2 is YNNKEL in the germline V gene (reference sequence). V gave up 0 bases and J gave up 6 bases; unmatched junction bases: 1. The CDR3 nucleotides are TGTGCCAGCAGCCAAGAGGGACTAGCGGGAGTCGAGCAGTACTTC. Translation: CASSQEGLAGVEQYF.

The CDR3 DNA is TGTGCCAGCAGCTTACGGTGGCAAGAGACCCAGTACTTC. Its protein is CASSLRWQETQYF. This chain connects TRBV7-9 to TRBJ2-5; D is unresolved. The CDR3 contains 13 residues. Trimming pared 2 bases from V and 2 bases from J, leaving 6 bases between. Germline V gives CDR1 SEHNR, CDR2 FQNEAQ (reference sequence). Supplemented by reference TRBV7-9 and TRBJ2-5, the full variable domain reads DTGVSQNPRHKITKRGQNVTFRCDPISEHNRLYWYRQTLGQGPEFLTYFQNEAQLEKSRLLSDRFSAERPKGSFSTLEIQRTEQGDSAMYLCASSLRWQETQYFGPGTRLLVL.

The V and J genes are TRBV18 and TRBJ2-3; D not resolved. V was clipped by 6 bases and J by 1 base, with 23 bases between them. CDR3 size: 18 residues. Looked up from germline, CDR1 is KGHSH and CDR2 is LQKENI. CDR3 region: CASSQTLGNYGGTDTQYF. The CDR3 DNA follows: TGTGCCAGCTCTCAAACCCTAGGTAACTACGGTGGCACAGATACGCAGTATTTT. Full variable domain (rest looked up from reference TRBV18 and TRBJ2-3): NAGVMQNPRHLVRRRGQEARLRCSPMKGHSHVYWYRQLPEEGLKFMVYLQKENIIDESGMPKERFSAEFPKEGPSILRIQQVVRGDSAAYFCASSQTLGNYGGTDTQYFGPGTRLTVL.

The genes are TRBV4-1 and TRBJ1-5, with D possibly TRBD1 on 5 matching bases. V shed 4 bases and J shed 3 bases, with 16 bases lying between them. CDR1 and CDR2 (germline): MGHRA, YSYEKL. The CDR3 sequence is 16 residues long. CDR3 protein: CASSPPRVLHNQPQHF. The CDR3 nucleotides read TGCGCCAGCAGCCCCCCCAGGGTCCTACACAATCAGCCCCAGCATTTT.

This clone was counted only a few times. The rearrangement joins TRBV9 to TRBJ2-5; 8 bases match TRBD1. The CDR3 has 14 residues. Looked up from germline, CDR1 is SGDLS and CDR2 is YYNGEE. Unmatched junction bases numbered 4, after V lost 4 bases and J lost 2 bases. In DNA form, the CDR3 reads TGTGCCAGCAGCCCCTGGACAGGGCAAGAGACCCAGTACTTC. It codes for CASSPWTGQETQYF.

The chain employs TRBV5-1 and TRBJ2-2; 8 nucleotides align to TRBD2. This CDR3 region has 16 residues. Germline CDR1 reads SGHRS; CDR2 reads YFSETQ. After removal of 3 bases from V and 5 bases from J, the junction contained 9 bases not matched to a gene. The CDR3 DNA reads as TGCGCCAGCAGCTGGGATATGCGCGGGGGGACCGGGGAGCTGTTTTTT. It translates to CASSWDMRGGTGELFF.

The gene calls are TRBV6-5 and TRBJ2-7, with D possibly matching TRBD1 (5 bases). The CDR3 spans 13 residues. The V and J ends lost 7 bases and 4 bases respectively, with 14 bases between them. CDR1 and CDR2 (germline): MNHEY, SVGAGI. CDR3 protein: CASTRVDSYEQYF. CDR3 DNA sequence: TGTGCCAGCACCCGAGTAGACAGTTACGAGCAGTACTTC.

The gene calls are TRBV19 and TRBJ1-5; no reliable D call. The CDR3 loop spans 15 amino acids. Looked up from germline, CDR1 is LNHDA and CDR2 is SQIVND (reference sequence). V lost 9 bases and J lost 4, with 19 bases in between. The CDR3 sequence: CASRLEGGLNQPQHF. The CDR3 bases are TGTGCCAGCCGGCTGGAGGGTGGCCTAAATCAGCCCCAGCATTTT.

The chain links TRBV7-2 to TRBJ1-5; 8 bases agree with TRBD1. The CDR3 is made up of 15 amino acids. Trimming removed 4 bases from V and 8 bases from J; junction bases left unmatched: 10. Germline V lookup: CDR1 SGHTA, CDR2 FQGNSA. This chain's CDR3 is CASSSDGPGGKPQHF. The CDR3 DNA reads TGTGCCAGCAGCTCCGATGGGCCAGGGGGCAAGCCCCAGCATTTT.

This chain uses TRBV18 with TRBJ1-2; no clear D gene. V dropped 2 bases and J dropped 0 bases, with 10 bases sitting between them. CDR3 length: 15 residues. Germline V gene sequence: CDR1 KGHSH, CDR2 LQKENI. The DNA for the CDR3 is TGTGCCAGCTCACCATTGGGCCTCGCTAACTATGGCTACACCTTC. Protein sequence: CASSPLGLANYGYTF.

The gene calls are TRBV5-1 and TRBJ2-5; 12 nucleotides match TRBD2. The CDR3 is made up of 17 amino acids. V lost 4 bases to trimming and J lost 5 bases; unmatched junction nucleotides: 12. CDR1 SGHRS and CDR2 YFSETQ come from the germline V gene. CDR3 nucleotide sequence: TGCGCCAGCAGCCCAGGGGCTAGCGGGGGGGCCGAGGAGACCCAGTACTTC. Amino acid sequence: CASSPGASGGAEETQYF.

This clone showed up just once. The chain employs TRBV7-3 and TRBJ1-3, with D uncertain. The V end was cut by 2 bases, the J end by 0 bases, with 8 bases between. Germline CDR1 SGHTA, CDR2 FQGTGA. The CDR3 consists of 15 residues. This CDR3 is CASSLDGSSGNTIYF. CDR3 DNA: TGTGCCAGCAGCTTAGACGGGAGCTCTGGAAACACCATATATTTT.

V usage is TRBV19 and J usage is TRBJ1-3; tentative D call: TRBD1 (6 bases). The CDR3 consists of 18 residues. Trimming took off 1 base at V and 0 bases at J, with 16 bases between the two ends. Germline CDR1 reads LNHDA; CDR2 reads SQIVND (reference sequence). CDR3 sequence reads: CASSIAPDSAHSGNTIYF. The DNA for the CDR3 is TGTGCCAGTAGTATAGCCCCGGACAGTGCCCACTCTGGAAACACCATATATTTT.

This clone was counted once. The chain combines TRBV28 with TRBJ1-6, with D perhaps TRBD1 (5 bases). The V gene lost 5 bases and the J gene lost 5 bases, with 10 bases spanning the gap. Per the germline V gene, CDR1 is MDHEN and CDR2 is SYDVKM. This CDR3 has 14 amino acids. The CDR3 reads CASSRTMDNSPLHF. Here the CDR3 DNA reads TGTGCCAGCAGTCGGACAATGGATAATTCACCCCTCCACTTT.